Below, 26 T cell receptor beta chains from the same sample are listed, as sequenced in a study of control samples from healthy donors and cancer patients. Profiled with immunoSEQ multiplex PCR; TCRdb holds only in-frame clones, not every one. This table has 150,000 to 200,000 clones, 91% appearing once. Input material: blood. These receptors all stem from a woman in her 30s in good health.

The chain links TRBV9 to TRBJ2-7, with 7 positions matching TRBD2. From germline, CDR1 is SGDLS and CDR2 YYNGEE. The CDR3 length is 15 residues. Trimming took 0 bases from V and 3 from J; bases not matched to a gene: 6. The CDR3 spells CASSVASGENYEQYF. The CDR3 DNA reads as TGTGCCAGCAGCGTAGCCAGCGGGGAGAACTACGAGCAGTACTTC.

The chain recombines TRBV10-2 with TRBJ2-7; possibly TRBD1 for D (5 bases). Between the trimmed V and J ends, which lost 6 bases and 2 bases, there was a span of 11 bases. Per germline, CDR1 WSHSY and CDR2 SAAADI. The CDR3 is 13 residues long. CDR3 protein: CASRGADTYEQYF. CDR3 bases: TGCGCCAGCAGAGGGGCGGATACCTACGAGCAGTACTTC.

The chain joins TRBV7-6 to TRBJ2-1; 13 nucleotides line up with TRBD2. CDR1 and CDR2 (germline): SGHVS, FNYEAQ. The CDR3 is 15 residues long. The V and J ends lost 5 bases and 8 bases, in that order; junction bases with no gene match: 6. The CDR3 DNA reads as TGTGCCAGCAGCCTGGGACTAGCGGGATTCGATGAGCAGTTCTTC. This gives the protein CASSLGLAGFDEQFF. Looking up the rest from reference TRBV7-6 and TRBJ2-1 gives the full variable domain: GAGVSQSPRYKVTKRGQDVALRCDPISGHVSLYWYRQALGQGPEFLTYFNYEAQQDKSGLPNDRFSAERPEGSISTLTIQRTEQRDSAMYRCASSLGLAGFDEQFFGPGTRLTVL.

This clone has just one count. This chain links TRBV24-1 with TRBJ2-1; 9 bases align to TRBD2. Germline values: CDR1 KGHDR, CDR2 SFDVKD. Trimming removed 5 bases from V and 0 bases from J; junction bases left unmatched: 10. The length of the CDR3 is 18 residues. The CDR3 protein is CATSGLVAGVYSYNEQFF. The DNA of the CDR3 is TGTGCCACCAGTGGGTTGGTAGCGGGAGTTTACTCCTACAATGAGCAGTTCTTC.

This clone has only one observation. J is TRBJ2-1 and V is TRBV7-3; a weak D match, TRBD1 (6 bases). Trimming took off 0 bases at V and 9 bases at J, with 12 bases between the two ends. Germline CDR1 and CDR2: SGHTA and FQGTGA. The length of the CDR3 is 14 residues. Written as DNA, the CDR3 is TGTGCCAGCAGCTTAACGGGGGCTAAGGGTGAGCAGTTCTTC. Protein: CASSLTGAKGEQFF.

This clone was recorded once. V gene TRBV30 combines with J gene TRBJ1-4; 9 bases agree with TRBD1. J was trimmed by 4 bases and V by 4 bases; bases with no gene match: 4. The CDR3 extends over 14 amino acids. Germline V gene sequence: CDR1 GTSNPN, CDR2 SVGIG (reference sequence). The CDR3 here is CAWNPTGGNEKLFF. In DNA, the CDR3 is TGTGCCTGGAACCCGACAGGGGGTAATGAAAAACTGTTTTTT.

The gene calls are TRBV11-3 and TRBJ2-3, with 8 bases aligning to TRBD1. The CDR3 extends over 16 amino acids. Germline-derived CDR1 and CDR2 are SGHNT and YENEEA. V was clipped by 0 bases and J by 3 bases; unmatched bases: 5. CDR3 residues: CASSLDSDRVTDTQYF. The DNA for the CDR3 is TGTGCCAGCAGCTTAGATTCGGACAGGGTGACAGATACGCAGTATTTT. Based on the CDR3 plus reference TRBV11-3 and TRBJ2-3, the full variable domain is EAGVVQSPRYKIIEKKQPVAFWCNPISGHNTLYWYLQNLGQGPELLIRYENEEAVDDSQLPKDRFSAERLKGVDSTLKIQPAELGDSAVYLCASSLDSDRVTDTQYFGPGTRLTVL.

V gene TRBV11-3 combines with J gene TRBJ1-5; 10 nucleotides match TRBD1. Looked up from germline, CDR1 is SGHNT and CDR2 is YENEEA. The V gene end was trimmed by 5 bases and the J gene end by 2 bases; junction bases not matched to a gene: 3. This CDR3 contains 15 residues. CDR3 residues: CASSPGTGGNQPQHF. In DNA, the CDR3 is TGTGCCAGCAGCCCCGGGACAGGGGGCAATCAGCCCCAGCATTTT.

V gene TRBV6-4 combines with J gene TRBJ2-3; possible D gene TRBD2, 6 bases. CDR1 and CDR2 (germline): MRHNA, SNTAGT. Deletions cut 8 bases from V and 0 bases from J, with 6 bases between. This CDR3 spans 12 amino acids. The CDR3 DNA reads TGTGCCAGCGGGGGGAGCACAGATACGCAGTATTTT. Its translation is CASGGSTDTQYF.

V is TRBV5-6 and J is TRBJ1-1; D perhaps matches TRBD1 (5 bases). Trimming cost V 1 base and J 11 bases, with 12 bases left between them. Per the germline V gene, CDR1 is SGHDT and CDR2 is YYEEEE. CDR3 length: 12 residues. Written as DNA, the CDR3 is TGTGCCAGCAGCTTGACAGGTACGAGGGCTTTCTTT. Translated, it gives CASSLTGTRAFF.

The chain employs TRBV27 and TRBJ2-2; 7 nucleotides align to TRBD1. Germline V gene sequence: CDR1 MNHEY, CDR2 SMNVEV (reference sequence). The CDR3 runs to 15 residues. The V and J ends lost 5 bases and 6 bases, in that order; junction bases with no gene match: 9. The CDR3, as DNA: TGTGCCAGCAGTCTAGACAGGGTTCGCGCCGGGGAGCTGTTTTTT. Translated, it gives CASSLDRVRAGELFF.

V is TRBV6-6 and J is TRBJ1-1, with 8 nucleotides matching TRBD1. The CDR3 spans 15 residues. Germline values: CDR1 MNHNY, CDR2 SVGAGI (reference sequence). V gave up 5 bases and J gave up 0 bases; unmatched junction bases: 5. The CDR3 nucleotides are TGTGCCAGCAGTACCGGACAGGGATTGAACACTGAAGCTTTCTTT. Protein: CASSTGQGLNTEAFF.

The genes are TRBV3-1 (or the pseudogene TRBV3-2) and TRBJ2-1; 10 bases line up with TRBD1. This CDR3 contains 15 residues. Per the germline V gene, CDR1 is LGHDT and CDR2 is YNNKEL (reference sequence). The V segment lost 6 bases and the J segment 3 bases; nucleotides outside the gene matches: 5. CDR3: CASSRQGAYYNEQFF. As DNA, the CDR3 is TGTGCCAGCAGTCGACAGGGGGCATACTACAATGAGCAGTTCTTC.

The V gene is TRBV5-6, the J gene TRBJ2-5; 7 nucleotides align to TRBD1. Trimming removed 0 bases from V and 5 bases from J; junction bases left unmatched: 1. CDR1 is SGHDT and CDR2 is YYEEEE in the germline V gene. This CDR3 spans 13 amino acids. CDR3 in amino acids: CASSLDRGETQYF. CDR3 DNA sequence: TGTGCCAGCAGCTTGGACAGGGGCGAGACCCAGTACTTC.

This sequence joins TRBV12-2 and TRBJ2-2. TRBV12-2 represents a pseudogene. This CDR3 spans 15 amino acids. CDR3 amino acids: CASRPGGANTGELFF. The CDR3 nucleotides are TGTGCAAGTCGCCCAGGGGGGGCGAACACCGGGGAGCTGTTTTTT.

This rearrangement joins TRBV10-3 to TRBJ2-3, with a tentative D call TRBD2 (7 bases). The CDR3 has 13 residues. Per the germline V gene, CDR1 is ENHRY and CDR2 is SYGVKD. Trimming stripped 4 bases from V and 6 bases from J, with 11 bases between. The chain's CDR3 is CAISGGGLDTQYF. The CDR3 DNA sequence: TGTGCCATCAGTGGGGGGGGCCTCGATACGCAGTATTTT.

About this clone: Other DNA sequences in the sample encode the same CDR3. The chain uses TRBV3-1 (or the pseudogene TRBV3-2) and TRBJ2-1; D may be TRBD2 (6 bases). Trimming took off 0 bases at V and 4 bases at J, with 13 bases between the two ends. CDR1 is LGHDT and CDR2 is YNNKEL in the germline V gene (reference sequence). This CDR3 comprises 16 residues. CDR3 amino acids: CASSQDGSGAYNEQFF. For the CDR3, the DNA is TGTGCCAGCAGCCAAGATGGTAGCGGTGCATACAATGAGCAGTTCTTC.

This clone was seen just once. The CDR3 reads CASSLGLAGGNEQFF. CDR3 sequence (DNA): TGTGCCAGCAGCCTAGGACTAGCGGGGGGCAATGAGCAGTTCTTC. The J gene is TRBJ2-1, the V gene TRBV3-1 (or the pseudogene TRBV3-2); 14 bases are shared with TRBD2. CDR3 length: 15 residues. Unmatched junction bases numbered 2, after V lost 4 bases and J lost 6 bases. The germline V gene encodes CDR1 LGHDT and CDR2 YNNKEL (reference sequence).

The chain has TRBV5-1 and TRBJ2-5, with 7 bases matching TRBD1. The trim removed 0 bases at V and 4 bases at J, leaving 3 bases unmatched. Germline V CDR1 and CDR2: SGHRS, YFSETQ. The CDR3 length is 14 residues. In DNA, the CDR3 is TGCGCCAGCAGCTTGGGGACAGGCATAGAGACCCAGTACTTC. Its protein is CASSLGTGIETQYF.

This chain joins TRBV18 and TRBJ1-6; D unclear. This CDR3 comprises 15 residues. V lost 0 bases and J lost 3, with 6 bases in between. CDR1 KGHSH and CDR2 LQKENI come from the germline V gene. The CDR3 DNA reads TGTGCCAGCTCACCACCGACGGGCTATAATTCACCCCTCCACTTT. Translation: CASSPPTGYNSPLHF. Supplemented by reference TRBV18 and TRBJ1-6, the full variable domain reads NAGVMQNPRHLVRRRGQEARLRCSPMKGHSHVYWYRQLPEEGLKFMVYLQKENIIDESGMPKERFSAEFPKEGPSILRIQQVVRGDSAAYFCASSPPTGYNSPLHFGNGTRLTVT.

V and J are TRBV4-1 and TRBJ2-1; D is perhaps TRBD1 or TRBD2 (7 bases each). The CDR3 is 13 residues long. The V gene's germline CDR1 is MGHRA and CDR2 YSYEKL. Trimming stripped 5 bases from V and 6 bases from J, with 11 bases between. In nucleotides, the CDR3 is TGCGCCAGCAGCGGGAGGGGGCCCAATGAGCAGTTCTTC. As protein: CASSGRGPNEQFF.

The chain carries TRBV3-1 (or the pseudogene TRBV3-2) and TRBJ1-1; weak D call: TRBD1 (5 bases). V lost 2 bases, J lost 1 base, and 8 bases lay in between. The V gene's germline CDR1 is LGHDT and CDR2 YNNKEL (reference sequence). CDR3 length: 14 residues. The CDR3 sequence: CASSQSDKNTEAFF. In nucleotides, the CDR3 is TGTGCCAGCAGCCAATCGGACAAGAACACTGAAGCTTTCTTT.

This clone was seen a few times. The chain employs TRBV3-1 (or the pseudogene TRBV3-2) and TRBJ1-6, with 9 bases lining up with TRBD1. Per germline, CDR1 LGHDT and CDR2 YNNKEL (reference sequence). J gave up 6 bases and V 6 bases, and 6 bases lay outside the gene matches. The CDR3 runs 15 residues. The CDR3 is CASRAGTGSNSPLHF. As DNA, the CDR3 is TGTGCCAGCAGGGCCGGGACAGGGAGTAATTCACCCCTCCACTTT.

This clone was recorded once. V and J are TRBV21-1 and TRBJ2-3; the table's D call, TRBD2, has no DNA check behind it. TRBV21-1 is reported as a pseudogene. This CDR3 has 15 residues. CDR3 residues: CASSKVRPSTDTQYF. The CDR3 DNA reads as TGTGCCAGCAGCAAAGTGCGGCCCAGCACAGATACGCAGTATTTT.

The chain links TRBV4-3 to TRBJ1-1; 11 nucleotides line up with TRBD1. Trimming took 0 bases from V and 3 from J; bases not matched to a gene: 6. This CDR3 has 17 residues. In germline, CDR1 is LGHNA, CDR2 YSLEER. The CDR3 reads CASSQDFGQGAYTEAFF. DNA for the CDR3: TGCGCCAGCAGCCAAGATTTCGGACAGGGGGCATACACTGAAGCTTTCTTT.

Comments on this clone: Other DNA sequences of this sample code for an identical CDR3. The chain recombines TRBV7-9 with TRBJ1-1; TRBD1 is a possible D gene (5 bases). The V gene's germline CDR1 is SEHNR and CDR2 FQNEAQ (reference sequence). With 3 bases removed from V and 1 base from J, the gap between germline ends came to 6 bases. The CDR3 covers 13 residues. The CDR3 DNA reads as TGTGCCAGCAGCTTGGGGCAGAACACTGAAGCTTTCTTT. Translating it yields CASSLGQNTEAFF.